The 29 T cell receptor beta chains given below trace back to one sample, sequenced in a study of cytomegalovirus exposure and HLA in healthy donors. Primers: 60 Vbeta forward and 13 Jbeta reverse. Sequenced by immunoSEQ multiplex PCR; TCRdb stores in-frame clones only, minus some. The sample contains 50,000 to 65,000 clones, under 80% of which appear only once. Sequencing was performed on PBMCs. The receptor source for this set is a woman in her twenties or thirties in good health and CMV-seronegative.

V gene TRBV2 combines with J gene TRBJ1-5; TRBD1 might be the D (6 bases). The germline V and J ends were trimmed by 8 bases and 4 bases, with 15 bases remaining between them. From germline, CDR1 is SNHLY and CDR2 FYNNEI. The CDR3 has 14 residues. For the CDR3, the DNA is TGTGCCAGCGAGCAGGGGCAAGCAAATCAGCCCCAGCATTTT. Amino acid sequence: CASEQGQANQPQHF.

This clone came up a few times. This chain links TRBV9 with TRBJ1-1; D perhaps matches TRBD1 (6 bases). The CDR3 runs to 13 residues. Trimming took 0 bases from V and 3 from J, leaving 6 bases between them. Germline CDR1 is SGDLS and CDR2 is YYNGEE. This chain's CDR3 is CASSVAGDTEAFF. The CDR3 DNA reads as TGTGCCAGCAGCGTAGCAGGGGACACTGAAGCTTTCTTT.

The chain employs TRBV5-1 and TRBJ2-7; 12 bases agree with TRBD2. The CDR3 spans 16 residues. The germline CDR1 and CDR2 sequences are SGHRS and YFSETQ. V lost 0 bases, J lost 7 bases, and 8 bases stayed unmatched. As DNA, the CDR3 is TGCGCCAGCAGCTTGGGGACTAGCGGGATGGGCCGGGAGCAGTACGTC. It is translated as CASSLGTSGMGREQYV.

The chain is built from TRBV10-1 and TRBJ2-3; no clear D. Trimming pared 7 bases from V and 1 base from J, leaving 15 bases between. Germline loops: CDR1 WNHNN, CDR2 SYGVQD (reference sequence). The length of the CDR3 is 15 residues. The CDR3 loop is CASNFTRLGTDTQYF. Here the CDR3 DNA reads TGCGCCAGCAATTTTACCAGGTTGGGCACAGATACGCAGTATTTT.

V is TRBV19 and J is TRBJ2-7; TRBD1 aligns across 9 bases. V shed 7 bases and J 2 bases; nucleotides not matched to a gene: 3. The germline V gene encodes CDR1 LNHDA and CDR2 SQIVND (reference sequence). CDR3 length: 13 amino acids. The CDR3 loop reads CASTDRGAYEQYF. The DNA of the CDR3 is TGTGCCAGTACGGACAGGGGCGCCTACGAGCAGTACTTC.

The chain employs TRBV4-3 and TRBJ2-2, with a weak D call TRBD2 (5 bases). V lost 0 bases and J lost 4, with 6 bases in between. Looked up from germline, CDR1 is LGHNA and CDR2 is YSLEER. The length of the CDR3 is 14 residues. The CDR3, as DNA: TGCGCCAGCAGCCAAGAAAGCGGCACCGGGGAGCTGTTTTTT. Protein: CASSQESGTGELFF.

The chain joins TRBV19 to TRBJ2-7; perhaps TRBD2 as D (5 bases). The CDR3 totals 14 residues. The germline CDR1 and CDR2 sequences are LNHDA and SQIVND (reference sequence). V was cut by 1 base and J by 2 bases, with 9 bases left in between. The DNA of the CDR3 is TGTGCCAGTAGTATAGGGACTGGTGCCTACGAGCAGTACTTC. Protein sequence: CASSIGTGAYEQYF.

V gene TRBV4-1 combines with J gene TRBJ1-1; the D is unclear. CDR1 is MGHRA and CDR2 is YSYEKL in the germline V gene. Trimming removed 0 bases at V and 0 bases at J, with 8 bases between. The CDR3 totals 15 residues. The CDR3 is CASSQDRLMNTEAFF. The CDR3, as DNA: TGCGCCAGCAGCCAAGATAGACTTATGAACACTGAAGCTTTCTTT.

In its sample, this clone was seen once. The J gene is TRBJ2-1, the V gene TRBV6-9; a possible D gene is TRBD1 (6 bases). This CDR3 region has 16 residues. Trimming removed 7 bases from V and 4 bases from J, with 20 bases in between. Germline CDR1 and CDR2: MNHGY and SVAAGI. Here the CDR3 reads CASTPPWDTLYNEQFF. The DNA of the CDR3 is TGTGCCAGCACCCCGCCATGGGACACCCTATACAATGAGCAGTTCTTC.

This chain joins TRBV10-3 and TRBJ2-3; 7 bases are shared with TRBD2. The germline gives CDR1 ENHRY, CDR2 SYGVKD. The CDR3 is 13 residues long. The trim removed 7 bases at V and 3 bases at J, leaving 4 bases unmatched. This CDR3 is CAINAGETDTQYF. The CDR3 nucleotides are TGTGCCATCAATGCGGGAGAAACAGATACGCAGTATTTT.

CDR3 protein: CASSLDSKTGNTIYF. The CDR3, as DNA: TGTGCCAGCAGCCTCGACAGTAAAACTGGAAACACCATATATTTT. V and J are TRBV7-2 and TRBJ1-3; D might be TRBD1 (5 bases). Trimming removed 5 bases from V and 2 bases from J, with 13 bases in between. The germline gives CDR1 SGHTA, CDR2 FQGNSA. The CDR3 covers 15 residues. Complete variable domain (other parts from reference TRBV7-2 and TRBJ1-3): GAGVSQSPSNKVTEKGKDVELRCDPISGHTALYWYRQSLGQGLEFLIYFQGNSAPDKSGLPSDRFSAERTGGSVSTLTIQRTQQEDSAVYLCASSLDSKTGNTIYFGEGSWLTVV.

The chain links TRBV10-3 to TRBJ2-3; possible D gene TRBD2, 6 bases. Germline V CDR1 and CDR2: ENHRY, SYGVKD. V lost 4 bases to trimming and J lost 0 bases, with 11 bases between them. The CDR3 is 15 residues long. For the CDR3, the DNA is TGTGCCATCAGTGGAGGCGGGGTTAGCACAGATACGCAGTATTTT. It translates to CAISGGGVSTDTQYF.

The V call is TRBV18, the J call TRBJ2-3; TRBD2 matches at 10 bases. V trimming: 3 bases; J trimming: 0 bases; junction bases outside the gene matches: 3. Per germline, CDR1 KGHSH and CDR2 LQKENI. The CDR3 length is 16 residues. The CDR3 region is CASSPLTSGSTDTQYF. CDR3 in DNA: TGTGCCAGCTCACCGCTGACTAGCGGGAGCACAGATACGCAGTATTTT.

Written as DNA, the CDR3 is TGTGCCAGCTCACCGTCTAGCGGGAGGGCCAGGGGTGAGCAGTTCTTC. Translating gives CASSPSSGRARGEQFF. This chain uses TRBV18 with TRBJ2-1; 12 bases match TRBD2. Germline V CDR1 and CDR2: KGHSH, LQKENI. The V segment lost 3 bases and the J segment 9 bases; nucleotides outside the gene matches: 9. This CDR3 is built from 16 residues.

The J gene is TRBJ2-3, the V gene TRBV5-1, with D uncertain. CDR3 size: 12 residues. V lost 0 bases and J lost 5, with 4 bases in between. The germline V gene has CDR1 SGHRS and CDR2 YFSETQ. CDR3 loop: CASSLELDTQYF. In nucleotides, the CDR3 is TGCGCCAGCAGCTTGGAACTAGATACGCAGTATTTT.

Here the CDR3 DNA reads TGTGCCAGCAGCCCGGGGACTCTTTCCTACGAGCAGTACTTC. Its protein product is CASSPGTLSYEQYF. The chain couples TRBV11-2 to TRBJ2-5, with a possible D match to TRBD2 (6 bases). The J call is in doubt because the DNA end fits TRBJ2-7 better. The CDR3 consists of 14 residues. Germline-derived CDR1 and CDR2 are SGHAT and FQNNGV.

DNA for the CDR3: TGCGCCAGCAGATCGAGCGGGAGACGGCCCTACGAGCAGTACGTC. Its protein is CASRSSGRRPYEQYV. The V call is TRBV5-1, the J call TRBJ2-7; 8 positions agree with TRBD2. Trimming removed 5 bases from V and 2 bases from J; junction bases left unmatched: 9. This CDR3 is built from 15 residues. Germline values: CDR1 SGHRS, CDR2 YFSETQ.

This clone was picked up a small number of times. The chain employs TRBV11-3 and TRBJ2-3; TRBD2 aligns across 16 bases. V was clipped by 5 bases and J by 3 bases; unmatched bases: 8. The germline gives CDR1 SGHNT, CDR2 YENEEA. CDR3 size: 18 residues. The CDR3 DNA reads as TGTGCCAGCAGCGCAGGGACTAGCGGGAGGGCCACGACAGATACGCAGTATTTT. Translating it yields CASSAGTSGRATTDTQYF.

The rearrangement joins TRBV27 to TRBJ2-1, with unresolved D. The CDR3 has 12 amino acids. V was clipped by 5 bases and J by 5 bases, with 7 bases between them. CDR1 is MNHEY, CDR2 SMNVEV, per germline (reference sequence). The CDR3, as DNA: TGTGCCAGCAGTGGTGGGCACAATGAGCAGTTCTTC. Protein: CASSGGHNEQFF.

This clone was seen a single time. The CDR3 loop reads CASSEAFSDYTDTQYF. The CDR3 bases are TGTGCCAGCAGCGAAGCCTTTTCGGACTACACAGATACGCAGTATTTT. The chain is built from TRBV9 and TRBJ2-3; D is possibly TRBD2 (6 bases). Germline values: CDR1 SGDLS, CDR2 YYNGEE. This CDR3 comprises 16 residues. V lost 3 bases and J lost 2, with 16 bases in between.

This clone was observed a few times. The genes are TRBV27 and TRBJ2-1; TRBD2 agrees at 15 bases. CDR3 length: 16 amino acids. CDR1 and CDR2 from the germline V gene are MNHEY and SMNVEV (reference sequence). Losses at the gene ends were 6 bases for V and 7 bases for J; bases not matched to a gene: 7. CDR3 in DNA: TGTGCCAGCAGCTGGACTAGCGGGAGGGCCTTGAATGAGCAGTTCTTC. Amino acid sequence: CASSWTSGRALNEQFF.

CDR3 bases: TGTGCCAGCAGTTTATCCAGCGGGAGCCCCTACAATGAGCAGTTCTTC. Its translation: CASSLSSGSPYNEQFF. The chain combines TRBV27 with TRBJ2-1, with 8 bases matching TRBD2. V was pared by 0 bases and J by 2 bases, with 3 bases of the junction left unmatched. Looked up from germline, CDR1 is MNHEY and CDR2 is SMNVEV (reference sequence). The CDR3 runs 16 residues.

The V and J genes are TRBV30 and TRBJ1-2; TRBD1 matches at 8 bases. CDR3 length: 15 amino acids. The V gene's germline CDR1 is GTSNPN and CDR2 SVGIG (reference sequence). Unmatched junction bases numbered 14, after V lost 3 bases and J lost 8 bases. CDR3 region: CAWSAGTGRRWGYTF. The CDR3 region has the DNA TGTGCCTGGAGCGCCGGGACAGGTAGAAGATGGGGCTACACCTTC.

In its sample, this clone ranks as medium-sized. The V and J genes are TRBV4-1 and TRBJ2-3; TRBD2 matches 7 bases. CDR3 size: 14 residues. CDR1 is MGHRA and CDR2 is YSYEKL in the germline V gene. J lost 6 bases, V lost 4 bases, and 7 bases had no gene match. The CDR3 is CASSPGRGDDTQYF. The CDR3 DNA sequence: TGCGCCAGCAGCCCGGGACGGGGGGATGATACGCAGTATTTT.

The chain links TRBV7-2 to TRBJ2-2; D unclear. The CDR3 is 12 residues long. V lost 5 bases and J lost 5, with 6 bases in between. CDR1 and CDR2 from the germline V gene are SGHTA and FQGNSA. CDR3 DNA sequence: TGTGCCAGCAGCCAGAAAACCGGGGAGCTGTTTTTT. Encoded protein: CASSQKTGELFF. Full variable domain (rest looked up from reference TRBV7-2 and TRBJ2-2): GAGVSQSPSNKVTEKGKDVELRCDPISGHTALYWYRQSLGQGLEFLIYFQGNSAPDKSGLPSDRFSAERTGGSVSTLTIQRTQQEDSAVYLCASSQKTGELFFGEGSRLTVL.

This chain uses TRBV30 with TRBJ2-7; no reliable D call. V gave up 6 bases and J gave up 2 bases, with 14 bases separating them. Per the germline V gene, CDR1 is GTSNPN and CDR2 is SVGIG (reference sequence). The CDR3 spans 13 residues. The CDR3 coding sequence is TGTGCCTGCCACATCGGGTCGACCTACGAGCAGTACTTC. Its translation: CACHIGSTYEQYF.

Details on this clone: The sample contains more than one DNA sequence encoding this CDR3. The rearrangement links TRBV28 to TRBJ1-4; D not resolved. Looked up from germline, CDR1 is MDHEN and CDR2 is SYDVKM. Between the trimmed V and J ends, which lost 8 bases and 4 bases, there was a span of 11 bases. There are 13 residues in the CDR3. CDR3 region: CASGEGFNEKLFF. The CDR3 DNA is TGTGCCAGCGGGGAGGGTTTTAATGAAAAACTGTTTTTT.

The CDR3 here is CASSDPTDINEKLFF. The CDR3 region has the DNA TGTGCCAGCAGTGACCCGACAGATATTAATGAAAAACTGTTTTTT. This sequence joins TRBV2 and TRBJ1-4; the D gene is possibly TRBD1 (5 bases). V was trimmed by 3 bases and J by 4 bases, leaving 12 bases between them. CDR1 and CDR2 from the germline V gene are SNHLY and FYNNEI. CDR3 length: 15 amino acids.

V is TRBV27 and J is TRBJ1-5; D unclear. The V gene lost 3 bases and the J gene lost 6 bases, with 9 bases spanning the gap. Germline assignment: CDR1 MNHEY and CDR2 SMNVEV (reference sequence). CDR3 size: 13 residues. The CDR3 DNA sequence: TGTGCCAGCAGTTTGAGGTTTAGTCAGCCCCAGCATTTT. Residues: CASSLRFSQPQHF.